This paragraph reports one TCR beta chain. This sample stems from a study of identical twins. Using its own MiXCR run on the 5' RACE reads, TCRdb lists one record per CDR3 protein. The data show about 550,000 distinct CDR3 sequences, around 24% seen once. The sample was also linked to a second study, of yellow fever vaccine responses in identical twins. From that second work: Among the twins, the vaccine T cell response reportedly seemed partly convergent and partly personalized.

The source of this sequence is a woman aged 18-29 years in good health. Sequenced sample: CD4+ T cells sorted from blood.

CDR3 loop: CATSDSISQYF. CDR3 DNA: TGTGCCACCAGTGATTCGATAAGCCAGTACTTC. V is TRBV24-1 and J is TRBJ2-5, with D hard to call. The germline V gene has CDR1 KGHDR and CDR2 SFDVKD. Trimming shortened V by 2 bases and J by 10 bases, and 7 bases separated the two germline ends. CDR3 size: 11 residues.